The clone carrying this T cell receptor (beta chain) was detected a few times. The antigen remains unidentified. Purities over 98% were achieved in all sorted populations. Expressed TCRB transcripts were sequenced, since all the RNA that had been isolated was reverse transcribed. The repertoire was sequenced with immunoSEQ multiplex PCR; TCRdb's copy has only in-frame clones and lacks some. The table has some 700,000 clones, around 15% seen once; the top ten hold approximately 0.022%. These data are taken from a study of beta chain features in type 1 diabetes. General study findings and limits: Patients' naive, central memory and Treg TCRB repertoires seemed closer to one another than those of healthy donors. PCR might pick shorter templates more often, in the same way for patients and controls. Shortening that was moderate but significant affected the TCRB CDR3s of Type 1 diabetes patients in all four CD4+ subsets.

Germline lookup yields CDR1 SGHTA and CDR2 FQGNSA. CDR3 size: 18 residues. Trimming removed 5 bases from V and 1 base from J, with 21 bases in between. This receptor was obtained from a man aged 18 to 30 with type 1 diabetes. J is TRBJ2-1 and V is TRBV7-2; tentatively, D is TRBD2 (5 bases). Sequenced material: naive CD4+ T cells from blood. CDR3 DNA: TGTGCCAGCAGCCCCCGTTCCCCTCTAGCTGCTTCCTACAATGAGCAGTTCTTC. Translation gives CASSPRSPLAASYNEQFF.